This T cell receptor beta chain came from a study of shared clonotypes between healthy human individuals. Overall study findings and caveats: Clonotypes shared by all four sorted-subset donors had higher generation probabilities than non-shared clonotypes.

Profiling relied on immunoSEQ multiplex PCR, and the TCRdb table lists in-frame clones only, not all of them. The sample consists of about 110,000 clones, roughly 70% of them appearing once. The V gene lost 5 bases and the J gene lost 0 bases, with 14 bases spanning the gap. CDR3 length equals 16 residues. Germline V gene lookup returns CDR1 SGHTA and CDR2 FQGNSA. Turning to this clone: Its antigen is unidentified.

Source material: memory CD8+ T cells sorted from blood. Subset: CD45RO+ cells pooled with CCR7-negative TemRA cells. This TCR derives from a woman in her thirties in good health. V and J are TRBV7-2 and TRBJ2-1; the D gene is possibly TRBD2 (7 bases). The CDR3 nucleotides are TGTGCCAGCAGCCCCCAAGGGGGGGTCTCCTACAATGAGCAGTTCTTC. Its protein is CASSPQGGVSYNEQFF.